This passage covers 12 T cell receptor beta chains from one sample sequenced in a study of patients and donors after allogeneic stem cell transplantation. Via MiXCR, TCRdb re-called the RT-PCR reads, giving one row per CDR3 protein. In the table there are 90,000 to 130,000 distinct CDR3 sequences, approximately 40% of which are singletons. The material sequenced was blood, either unsorted or a sorted T cell fraction (not recorded which). The receptors shown here come from a human donor who was either an allogeneic HSCT recipient or a stem cell or donor lymphocyte infusion donor (not recorded which). It is not recorded whose cells these are; they may come from a transplant donor.

V is TRBV20-1 and J is TRBJ2-1, with TRBD2 matching 9 bases. J lost 4 bases, V lost 3 bases, and 4 bases had no gene match. This CDR3 region has 14 residues. Per the germline V gene, CDR1 is DFQATT and CDR2 is SNEGSKA (reference sequence). The CDR3 region is CSARKLAGYNEQFF. The DNA for the CDR3 is TGCAGTGCTAGGAAACTAGCGGGTTACAATGAGCAGTTCTTC.

This clonotype was seen a few times. The genes are TRBV11-1 and TRBJ1-2; TRBD1 agrees at 9 bases. The CDR3 is 14 residues long. J gave up 4 bases and V 5 bases, and 5 bases lay outside the gene matches. Per the germline V gene, CDR1 is SGHAT and CDR2 is FQDESV (reference sequence). The CDR3 region is CASSEGQGFYGYTF. CDR3 nucleotide sequence: TGTGCCAGCAGCGAGGGACAGGGATTCTATGGCTACACCTTC.

This rearrangement joins TRBV12-3 or TRBV12-4 to TRBJ1-2; 9 nucleotides agree with TRBD1. CDR3 length equals 15 residues. V lost 5 bases, J lost 6 bases, and 10 bases stayed unmatched. DNA for the CDR3: TGTGCCAGCAGTCCGCCGGGACAGGGAGTAGATGGCTACACCTTC. Amino acids: CASSPPGQGVDGYTF.

This clonotype was counted a few times. The chain joins TRBV6-6 to TRBJ1-1; 11 bases line up with TRBD1. V was pared by 6 bases and J by 4 bases, with 4 bases of the junction left unmatched. CDR3 length: 14 residues. Germline V gene lookup returns CDR1 MNHNY and CDR2 SVGAGI (reference sequence). This CDR3 is CASRGQGVSTEAFF. DNA for the CDR3: TGTGCCAGCAGGGGACAGGGGGTAAGCACTGAAGCTTTCTTT.

The chain links TRBV5-6 to TRBJ1-4; D is uncertain. Trimming shortened V by 3 bases and J by 0 bases, and 9 bases separated the two germline ends. Germline V gene data show CDR1 as SGHDT and CDR2 as YYEEEE. The CDR3 length is 15 residues. Written as DNA, the CDR3 is TGTGCCAGCAGCTATTACACTGCAACTAATGAAAAACTGTTTTTT. Translating gives CASSYYTATNEKLFF.

This sequence joins TRBV5-6 and TRBJ2-1; D remains unclear. V lost 4 bases to trimming and J lost 6 bases, with 11 bases between them. Germline CDR1 is SGHDT and CDR2 is YYEEEE. The CDR3 is 13 amino acids. The DNA of the CDR3 is TGTGCCAGCAGCCACACTAATCGCAATGAGCAGTTCTTC. This sequence encodes CASSHTNRNEQFF. Complete variable domain (other parts from reference TRBV5-6 and TRBJ2-1): DAGVTQSPTHLIKTRGQQVTLRCSPKSGHDTVSWYQQALGQGPQFIFQYYEEEERQRGNFPDRFSGHQFPNYSSELNVNALLLGDSALYLCASSHTNRNEQFFGPGTRLTVL.

The chain uses TRBV5-1 and TRBJ2-5, with D unresolved. The CDR3 length is 14 residues. Trimming cost V 1 base and J 1 base, with 8 bases left between them. Germline V gives CDR1 SGHRS, CDR2 YFSETQ. CDR3 in amino acids: CASSLRPSQETQYF. CDR3 sequence (DNA): TGCGCCAGCAGCTTGCGGCCTTCCCAAGAGACCCAGTACTTC.

The chain employs TRBV9 and TRBJ2-1; D gene unclear. This CDR3 has 17 amino acids. V lost 2 bases and J lost 2, with 17 bases in between. Per germline, CDR1 SGDLS and CDR2 YYNGEE. Here the CDR3 DNA reads TGTGCCAGCAGCGTTACCGGCCTCATCCTCCCCTACAATGAGCAGTTCTTC. Translated: CASSVTGLILPYNEQFF.

The genes are TRBV15 and TRBJ2-7, with D hard to call. Trimming removed 4 bases from V and 0 bases from J, with 10 bases in between. Germline loops: CDR1 LNHNV, CDR2 YYDKDF (reference sequence). CDR3 size: 14 residues. In nucleotides, the CDR3 is TGTGCCACCAGCACAACAGTAAACTCCTACGAGCAGTACTTC. It specifies CATSTTVNSYEQYF.

CDR3 protein: CASSSVPGMNTGELFF. In DNA, the CDR3 is TGCGCCAGCAGCTCGGTTCCAGGGATGAACACCGGGGAGCTGTTTTTT. The chain uses TRBV5-1 and TRBJ2-2, with a tentative D call TRBD1 (5 bases). Trimming removed 3 bases at V and 1 base at J, with 13 bases between. The CDR3 spans 16 residues. Germline CDR1 reads SGHRS; CDR2 reads YFSETQ.

This clonotype has a count of ten or more. J is TRBJ1-4 and V is TRBV12-3 or TRBV12-4; TRBD1 aligns across 10 bases. The CDR3 is made up of 14 amino acids. V shed 7 bases and J 7 bases; nucleotides not matched to a gene: 6. In DNA, the CDR3 is TGTGCCAGCACCCAGGGACAGGGGCTTGAAAAACTGTTTTTT. This codes for CASTQGQGLEKLFF.

A remark on this clonotype: A read error may explain this, as a much larger clone is one base away. Without the conserved terminal phenylalanine or tryptophan, this CDR3 likely stems from a read error. The CDR3 bases are TGTGCCAGCAGGCCCCGGGACACCGTCTATGGCTACACCCTC. It yields the protein CASRPRDTVYGYTL. V usage is TRBV27 and J usage is TRBJ1-2, with D possibly matching TRBD1 (6 bases). This CDR3 has 14 residues. V shed 6 bases and J shed 4 bases, with 15 bases lying between them. CDR1 and CDR2 (germline): MNHEY, SMNVEV (reference sequence).